A selection of T cell receptor beta chains follows, all from one sample in a study of neurological immune-mediated disorders. TCRdb itself ran the 5' RACE reads through MiXCR, one entry per CDR3 protein. The data show under 75,000 distinct CDR3 sequences, with 2.5% to 4% seen just once and approximately 4.7% held by the top ten. Sequenced sample: PBMCs. Every receptor here comes from a woman aged 45-65 years with multiple sclerosis. Both conserved end residues are trimmed from each CDR3.

V: TRBV20-1
CDR3: SALEVMGQRSGANVLT

V: TRBV20-1
CDR3: SASVPSRNTDTQY

V: TRBV29-1
CDR3: SLTGGESTDTQY

V: TRBV6-2/TRBV6-3
CDR3: ASSSRQGADQPQH

V: TRBV7-2
CDR3: ASSLNRRGEQY

V: TRBV20-1
CDR3: SASPQDRVEYGYT

V: TRBV20-1
CDR3: SAQPGLVPDTQY

V: TRBV5-5
CDR3: ASSLQQGREKLF

V: TRBV7-9
CDR3: ASSILADPATDTQY

V: TRBV5-1
CDR3: ASSLAGDTGELF

V: TRBV6-2/TRBV6-3
CDR3: ASNYLGQGANYDTQY

V: TRBV20-1
CDR3: SADQLAGEGDTQY

V: TRBV6-1
CDR3: ATQRGQRNQPQH

V: TRBV12-3/TRBV12-4
CDR3: ASSLGRLADSSSYNEQF

V: TRBV25-1
CDR3: ASSPMGRSNSPLH

V: TRBV7-2
CDR3: ASSLDGNTIY

V: TRBV12-3/TRBV12-4
CDR3: ASSPGARRVAEAF

V: TRBV27
CDR3: ASSLQGANYEQY

V: TRBV20-1
CDR3: SATQIDRWVMYGYT

V: TRBV29-1
CDR3: SVEGTGVRNEQF

V: TRBV5-1
CDR3: ARRRRRGLPYEQY

V: TRBV18
CDR3: ASSPNRAGTEAF

V: TRBV12-3/TRBV12-4
CDR3: ASSLWGGLIDTQY

V: TRBV5-1
CDR3: ASSLWGRQGNEQF

V: TRBV7-2
CDR3: ASSPGPLLNPQPQH

V: TRBV18
CDR3: ASSPVGGGETQY

V: TRBV7-8
CDR3: ASSHWGGGSLGEKLF

V: TRBV20-1
CDR3: SARVLGLGTEAF

V: TRBV3-2
CDR3: ASSRDSTDTQY

V: TRBV15
CDR3: ATSNGYSQETQY

V: TRBV20-1
CDR3: SARFAWGDTQY

V: TRBV6-1
CDR3: ASSEARGRNQPQH

V: TRBV6-5
CDR3: ASRYNRGGSEKLF

V: TRBV27
CDR3: ASSFPSGNGYTQY

V: TRBV20-1
CDR3: SASDRIHTEAF

V: TRBV27
CDR3: ASSLAGRNTGELF

V: TRBV15
CDR3: ATSRDRGLNTEAF

V: TRBV7-6
CDR3: ASRYSGGAGDTQY

V: TRBV12-3/TRBV12-4
CDR3: ASRGTADSGANVLT

V: TRBV5-5
CDR3: ASSPLPTGGYETQY

V: TRBV20-1
CDR3: SASKQETLGSYEQY

V: TRBV6-6
CDR3: ASSRSTGTGGGEQY

V: TRBV5-6
CDR3: ASSPELVRETQY

V: TRBV7-6
CDR3: ASSPTRAGELF